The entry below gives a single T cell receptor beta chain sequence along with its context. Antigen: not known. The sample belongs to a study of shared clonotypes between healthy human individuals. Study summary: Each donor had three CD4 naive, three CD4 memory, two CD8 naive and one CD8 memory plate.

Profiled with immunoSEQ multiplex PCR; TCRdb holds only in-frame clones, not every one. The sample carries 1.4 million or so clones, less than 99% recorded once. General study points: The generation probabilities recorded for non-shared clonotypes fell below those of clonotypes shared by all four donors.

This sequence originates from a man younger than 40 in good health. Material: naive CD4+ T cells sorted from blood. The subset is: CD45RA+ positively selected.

The CDR3 spells CASSPAGNTDTQYF. The CDR3 region has the DNA TGTGCCAGCTCACCAGCGGGGAACACAGATACGCAGTATTTT. The chain combines TRBV18 with TRBJ2-3; D perhaps matches TRBD2 (6 bases). Germline V gene data show CDR1 as KGHSH and CDR2 as LQKENI. There are 14 residues in the CDR3. Trimming removed 2 bases from V and 2 bases from J, with 8 bases in between.